This T cell receptor (beta chain) was captured in a study of regulatory and conventional T cells in RAG deficiency. Study-level points and caveats: Shannon entropy fell and Simpson indices rose in RAG-deficient patients. In Omenn syndrome, Treg and Tconv repertoires overlapped >75%.

The repertoire was sequenced with immunoSEQ multiplex PCR; TCRdb's copy has only in-frame clones and lacks some. The sample contains approximately 46,000 clones, 85% to 90% of which appear only once. Per the germline V gene, CDR1 is SNHLY and CDR2 is FYNNEI. Trimming took off 4 bases at V and 5 bases at J, with 14 bases between the two ends. This CDR3 is built from 14 residues. This clone appeared once. No antigen is known for it. Blood CD4+ CD25-low CD127-high conventional T cells supplied the genomic DNA template. These data also formed part of another study, on regulatory T cells. From that report: Primers: 52 TRBV forward and 13 TRBJ reverse. In patients, unique TRB V-J pairs were restricted and V/J usage skewed, especially in Tregs.

Sample: CD4+ effector T cells sorted from blood. The receptor comes from a human donor in good health. The gene calls are TRBV2 and TRBJ2-5, with D unresolved. CDR3: CASSVLWDGETQYF. The CDR3 coding sequence is TGTGCCAGCAGTGTGCTCTGGGATGGGGAGACCCAGTACTTC.